This T cell receptor beta chain came from a study of CXCR3-negative and CXCR3-positive naive CD8 T cells. Study-wide results and limits: TRB CDR3s were more hydrophobic in CXCR3-positive than in CXCR3-negative naive cells.

The authors made the TRB cDNA libraries by 5' RACE using UMI labels. TCRdb reprocessed the 5' RACE reads; each CDR3 protein has one entry and no DNA is given. Here the sample table reports approximately 120,000 distinct CDR3 sequences. A note on this clonotype: The antigen is unknown.

Germline assignment: CDR1 LNHDA and CDR2 SQIVND (reference sequence). This CDR3 region has 16 residues. The source is a human donor in good health. Some clones in this sample may be carry-over from other donors' samples. This rearrangement joins TRBV19 to TRBJ1-2; the TCRdb call, TRBD1, lacks DNA for checking. The sample consisted of naive CXCR3+ CD8+ T cells from blood. The subset is: CD45RO-CCR7+CD27+CD95- naive CD8+ T cells expressing CXCR3 (TNR3+). The CDR3: CASSIGLVQGIYGYTF.